Detailed here is one T cell receptor beta chain. Its target is not known. By quantitative 5'-RACE with molecular barcodes, the TCR beta libraries were made. MiXCR, run by TCRdb on the 5' RACE reads, gives a single entry per CDR3 protein. The table shows 220,000 or so distinct CDR3 sequences, with around 16% occurring only once. The data were taken from a study of CD8 T cells in ankylosing spondylitis. Points from the study as a whole: Apparently characteristic of ankylosing spondylitis blood was a TCR beta motif (eight highly homologous variants). Reports of some motif variants in reactive arthritis synovial fluid and blood predate this one.

V was clipped by 5 bases and J by 5 bases, with 18 bases between them. The germline CDR1 and CDR2 sequences are SEHNR and FQNEAQ (reference sequence). This CDR3 has 15 residues. The clonotype comes from a male donor with ankylosing spondylitis. The chain has TRBV7-9 and TRBJ2-5; D is undetermined. Input material: blood, either unsorted or a sorted T cell fraction (not recorded which). The CDR3 is CASSLGYIVLETQYF. The CDR3 region has the DNA TGTGCCAGCAGCCTAGGTTATATAGTTTTGGAGACCCAGTACTTC.